One and the same sample provided the 13 T cell receptor beta chains below, sequenced in a study of CD4+ T cells in melanoma. This table comes from immunoSEQ multiplex PCR, and its TCRdb copy is limited to in-frame clones, with some not included. The sample includes fewer than 55,000 clones, 85% to 90% of them seen just once. Sequences were obtained from peripheral blood. All receptors come from a human donor with melanoma.

The chain employs TRBV28 and TRBJ1-3, with a weak D call TRBD1 (5 bases). The CDR3 extends over 18 amino acids. V was shortened by 8 bases and J by 0 bases, with 23 bases between the two germline ends. Per germline, CDR1 MDHEN and CDR2 SYDVKM. Here the CDR3 reads CASGLERGWESSGNTIYF. In DNA, the CDR3 is TGTGCCAGCGGCCTAGAACGGGGGTGGGAGAGCTCTGGAAACACCATATATTTT.

The CDR3 reads CASSYPTGDETQYF. Written as DNA, the CDR3 is TGTGCCAGCAGTTACCCTACAGGGGACGAGACCCAGTACTTC. The V call is TRBV6-6, the J call TRBJ2-5; 7 bases line up with TRBD1. After removal of 2 bases from V and 5 bases from J, the junction contained 5 bases not matched to a gene. The CDR3 spans 14 residues. Germline CDR1 is MNHNY and CDR2 is SVGAGI (reference sequence).

The V gene is TRBV30, the J gene TRBJ1-1; weak D call: TRBD1 (6 bases). Between the trimmed V and J ends, which lost 0 bases and 1 base, there was a span of 21 bases. CDR3 length equals 18 residues. Germline V lookup: CDR1 GTSNPN, CDR2 SVGIG (reference sequence). The CDR3 DNA reads TGTGCCTGGAGTGTCGCAGGGGATTTCCGCATGCGGAACACTGAAGCTTTCTTT. This encodes CAWSVAGDFRMRNTEAFF.

Only one count was recorded for this clone. V usage is TRBV11-3 and J usage is TRBJ2-2, with TRBD2 identical over 10 bases. The CDR3 runs to 17 residues. Looked up from germline, CDR1 is SGHNT and CDR2 is YENEEA. V gave up 2 bases and J gave up 8 bases; unmatched junction bases: 11. The CDR3 DNA is TGTGCCAGCAGCTTATCAGTGGTAGCGGGGGGTACGGGGGAGCTGTTTTTT. Protein: CASSLSVVAGGTGELFF.

The chain is built from TRBV27 and TRBJ2-7, with 9 nucleotides matching TRBD1. The CDR3 spans 16 residues. CDR1 is MNHEY, CDR2 SMNVEV, per germline (reference sequence). Losses at the gene ends were 1 base for V and 2 bases for J; bases not matched to a gene: 6. The CDR3 DNA reads TGTGCCAGCAGTTTATTCGGTGGGACAGGGCCCTACGAGCAGTACTTC. Amino acids: CASSLFGGTGPYEQYF.

The chain uses TRBV28 and TRBJ1-2; 7 bases map to TRBD1. With V trimmed by 4 bases and J by 3 bases, 8 bases remained unmatched. Germline CDR1 and CDR2: MDHEN and SYDVKM. The CDR3 covers 15 residues. The CDR3: CASSSFRQGDYGYTF. The CDR3 nucleotides read TGTGCCAGCAGTTCTTTCAGACAGGGTGACTATGGCTACACCTTC.

The chain carries TRBV4-1 and TRBJ1-1; D remains unclear. The CDR3 is made up of 13 amino acids. Germline values: CDR1 MGHRA, CDR2 YSYEKL. Between the trimmed V and J ends, which lost 1 base and 7 bases, there was a span of 10 bases. DNA for the CDR3: TGCGCCAGCAGCCAAGTGTCCCGGCATGAAGCTTTCTTT. Its translation is CASSQVSRHEAFF.

The chain links TRBV20-1 to TRBJ1-1; a weak D match, TRBD1 (5 bases). CDR3 size: 11 residues. The germline CDR1 and CDR2 sequences are DFQATT and SNEGSKA (reference sequence). Trimming left V 6 bases short and J 8 bases short, with 13 bases between. The DNA for the CDR3 is TGCAGTGCGTTCGACAGTCCCGAAGCTTTCTTT. Translation: CSAFDSPEAFF.

This clone was recorded once. The chain combines TRBV7-8 with TRBJ2-3; 11 bases agree with TRBD2. CDR1 SGHVS and CDR2 FQNEAQ come from the germline V gene. V lost 5 bases and J lost 2; bases outside the gene matches: 6. This CDR3 spans 16 amino acids. CDR3 amino acids: CASSDSGGANTDTQYF. DNA for the CDR3: TGTGCCAGCAGCGATAGCGGGGGGGCTAACACAGATACGCAGTATTTT.

J is TRBJ1-2 and V is TRBV9; D might be TRBD1 (6 bases). The CDR3 is made up of 17 amino acids. Germline V gene lookup returns CDR1 SGDLS and CDR2 YYNGEE. The V and J ends lost 0 bases and 3 bases respectively, with 18 bases between them. CDR3 in amino acids: CASSVAAGHGKDYGYTF. The CDR3 DNA sequence: TGTGCCAGCAGCGTAGCCGCGGGACACGGGAAGGACTATGGCTACACCTTC.

The gene calls are TRBV20-1 and TRBJ2-1; TRBD2 matches 7 bases. This CDR3 has 11 amino acids. CDR1 DFQATT and CDR2 SNEGSKA come from the germline V gene (reference sequence). V was pared by 2 bases and J by 8 bases, with 0 bases of the junction left unmatched. The CDR3 loop is CSARRGDEQFF. The CDR3 DNA is TGCAGTGCTAGACGGGGGGATGAGCAGTTCTTC.

V usage is TRBV5-1 and J usage is TRBJ2-5; 7 bases are a match to TRBD1. The germline CDR1 and CDR2 sequences are SGHRS and YFSETQ. The V and J ends lost 7 bases and 5 bases, in that order; junction bases with no gene match: 11. CDR3 length: 14 amino acids. The CDR3 region has the DNA TGCGCCAGCTGGGACAGCCTCAATTTGGAGACCCAGTACTTC. Translated: CASWDSLNLETQYF.

The V call is TRBV6-5, the J call TRBJ1-2; D not certain. Germline values: CDR1 MNHEY, CDR2 SVGAGI. The CDR3 length is 12 residues. V shed 2 bases and J shed 5 bases, with 6 bases lying between them. The CDR3: CASSYAGYGYTF. CDR3 nucleotide sequence: TGTGCCAGCAGTTACGCGGGTTATGGCTACACCTTC.